In its sample, the clone carrying this T cell receptor beta chain was seen once. Its antigen is unknown. Per germline, CDR1 MGHRA and CDR2 YSYEKL. The CDR3 runs 14 residues. The ends were cut back, 1 base at V and 3 bases at J, with 9 bases in the middle. Assay used: immunoSEQ multiplex PCR; TCRdb lists only in-frame clones, some missing. The sample lists about 32,000 clones, approximately 87% occurring once. This entry is derived from a study of OX40 agonist ivuxolimab in advanced cancers. Study-level points and caveats: Low normalized T-cell clonal expansion was also seen in some nonresponders.

Sequences were derived from CD4+ or CD8+ T cells sorted from blood, sampled in a trial of the OX40 agonist ivuxolimab. The chain uses TRBV4-1 and TRBJ1-1, with D unresolved. The sequence derives from an adult with an advanced solid tumor such as melanoma, head and neck, liver or kidney cancer. The CDR3 sequence is CASSQVGFDTEAFF. For the CDR3, the DNA is TGCGCCAGCAGCCAAGTGGGGTTTGACACTGAAGCTTTCTTT.